These T cell receptor beta chains were read from a single sample in a study of cytomegalovirus exposure and HLA in healthy donors. Sequencing was performed with immunoSEQ multiplex PCR; in TCRdb, only in-frame clones are kept and a portion is missing. The sample carries 150,000 to 200,000 clones, over 75% recorded once. Sequencing used PBMCs. The receptors come from a female donor in good health and CMV-seronegative. Both conserved end residues are part of each CDR3. The D gene is left open where the match is weak. Not all rows give a size; the values are once, few, many and, for expanded clones, a class.

abundance: .
j_gene: TRBJ2-7
d_gene: TRBD2
v_gene: TRBV11-2
CDR3aa: CASSQTTSGSYEQYF
CDR3nt: TGTGCCAGCAGCCAGACCACTAGCGGCTCCTACGAGCAGTACTTC

abundance: .
j_gene: TRBJ1-2
d_gene: TRBD1
v_gene: TRBV7-9
CDR3aa: CASSLATGQGNGYTF
CDR3nt: TGTGCCAGCAGCTTAGCGACGGGACAGGGAAATGGCTACACCTTC

abundance: .
j_gene: TRBJ2-6
d_gene: TRBD1
v_gene: TRBV13
CDR3aa: CASSLTGDSGANVLTF
CDR3nt: TGTGCCAGCAGCTTAACAGGGGACTCTGGGGCCAACGTCCTGACTTTC

abundance: .
j_gene: TRBJ1-3
d_gene: .
v_gene: TRBV5-5
CDR3aa: CASSSEGVSGNTIYF
CDR3nt: TGTGCCAGCAGCTCAGAGGGGGTCTCTGGAAACACCATATATTTT

abundance: .
j_gene: TRBJ1-2
d_gene: TRBD1
v_gene: TRBV2
CDR3aa: CASRDRGVYGYTF
CDR3nt: TGTGCCAGCAGGGACAGGGGTGTTTATGGCTACACCTTC

abundance: once
j_gene: TRBJ2-2
d_gene: TRBD2
v_gene: TRBV14
CDR3aa: CASSQGRLAGVAGELFF
CDR3nt: TGTGCCAGCAGCCAAGGGAGGTTAGCGGGAGTGGCCGGGGAGCTGTTTTTT

abundance: .
j_gene: TRBJ2-3
d_gene: .
v_gene: TRBV7-3
CDR3aa: CASSLVGAAYSTDTQYF
CDR3nt: TGTGCCAGCAGCTTAGTTGGGGCGGCTTATAGCACAGATACGCAGTATTTT

abundance: once
j_gene: TRBJ1-1
d_gene: .
v_gene: TRBV5-1
CDR3aa: CASSPGHLMNTEAFF
CDR3nt: TGCGCCAGCAGCCCGGGACACCTTATGAACACTGAAGCTTTCTTT

abundance: .
j_gene: TRBJ1-6
d_gene: .
v_gene: TRBV19
CDR3aa: CASSMPDYNSPLHF
CDR3nt: TGTGCCAGTAGTATGCCAGACTATAATTCACCCCTCCACTTT

abundance: .
j_gene: TRBJ2-5
d_gene: .
v_gene: TRBV28
CDR3aa: CASQLRGIETQYF
CDR3nt: TGTGCCAGCCAACTCAGGGGTATAGAGACCCAGTACTTC

abundance: .
j_gene: TRBJ1-5
d_gene: TRBD1
v_gene: TRBV19
CDR3aa: CASSTRQGRSNQPQHF
CDR3nt: TGTGCCAGTAGTACAAGACAGGGCCGTAGCAATCAGCCCCAGCATTTT

abundance: .
j_gene: TRBJ1-4
d_gene: TRBD1
v_gene: TRBV28
CDR3aa: CASSSPGQKLFF
CDR3nt: TGTGCCAGCAGTTCCCCGGGACAGAAACTGTTTTTT

abundance: .
j_gene: TRBJ2-5
d_gene: TRBD2
v_gene: TRBV5-6
CDR3aa: CASSLYRRGGQETQYF
CDR3nt: TGTGCCAGCAGCTTGTATCGGCGGGGGGGACAAGAGACCCAGTACTTC

abundance: few
j_gene: TRBJ2-7
d_gene: TRBD2
v_gene: TRBV9
CDR3aa: CASSVLAEQDEQYF
CDR3nt: TGTGCCAGCAGCGTCCTAGCGGAGCAGGACGAGCAGTACTTC

abundance: once
j_gene: TRBJ1-2
d_gene: .
v_gene: TRBV4-1
CDR3aa: CASSQDRNRDYGYTF
CDR3nt: TGCGCCAGCAGCCAAGATCGCAACCGAGACTATGGCTACACCTTC